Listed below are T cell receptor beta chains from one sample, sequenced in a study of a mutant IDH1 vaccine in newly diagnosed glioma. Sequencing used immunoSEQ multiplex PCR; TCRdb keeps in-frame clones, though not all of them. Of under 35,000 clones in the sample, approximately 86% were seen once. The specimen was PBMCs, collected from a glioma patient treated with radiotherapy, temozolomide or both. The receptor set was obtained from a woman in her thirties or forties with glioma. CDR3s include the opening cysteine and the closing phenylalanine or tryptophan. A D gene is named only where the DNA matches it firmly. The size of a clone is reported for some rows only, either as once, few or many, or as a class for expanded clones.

CDR3aa: CASSPGQGKATQYF; CDR3nt: TGTGCCAGCAGCCCGGGACAGGGCAAGGCGACCCAGTACTTC; d_gene: TRBD1; v_gene: TRBV7-9; abundance: NA; j_gene: TRBJ2-5
CDR3aa: CASSLRGDRADYEQYF; CDR3nt: TGTGCCAGCAGCTTAAGGGGGGACAGGGCCGACTACGAGCAGTACTTC; d_gene: TRBD1; v_gene: TRBV7-2; abundance: NA; j_gene: TRBJ2-7
CDR3aa: CASSQDRGSKENTEAFF; CDR3nt: TGCGCCAGCAGCCAAGATCGGGGGTCGAAAGAGAACACTGAAGCTTTCTTT; d_gene: NA; v_gene: TRBV4-1; abundance: few; j_gene: TRBJ1-1
CDR3aa: CASSQPSGYTETQYF; CDR3nt: TGTGCCAGCAGTCAACCCTCCGGGTATACGGAGACCCAGTACTTC; d_gene: NA; v_gene: TRBV9; abundance: NA; j_gene: TRBJ2-5
CDR3aa: CASSVARGGPDTQYF; CDR3nt: TGTGCCAGCAGCGTAGCTAGGGGCGGGCCAGATACGCAGTATTTT; d_gene: NA; v_gene: TRBV9; abundance: NA; j_gene: TRBJ2-3
CDR3aa: CASSQGQGNNEQFF; CDR3nt: TGTGCCAGCAGCCAGGGTCAGGGGAACAATGAGCAGTTCTTC; d_gene: NA; v_gene: TRBV7-3; abundance: NA; j_gene: TRBJ2-1
CDR3aa: CSVEGENTEAFF; CDR3nt: TGCAGCGTTGAAGGAGAGAACACTGAAGCTTTCTTT; d_gene: NA; v_gene: TRBV29-1; abundance: NA; j_gene: TRBJ1-1
CDR3aa: CASSFRSGAGGGSNQPQHF; CDR3nt: TGTGCCAGCAGTTTCCGATCCGGGGCAGGGGGCGGGAGCAATCAGCCCCAGCATTTT; d_gene: TRBD1; v_gene: TRBV27; abundance: once; j_gene: TRBJ1-5
CDR3aa: CASSLASLAGEGYEQYF; CDR3nt: TGTGCCAGCAGCTTGGCGTCACTAGCGGGAGAAGGCTACGAGCAGTACTTC; d_gene: TRBD2; v_gene: TRBV5-4; abundance: NA; j_gene: TRBJ2-7
CDR3aa: CASSLPYRGPNTEAFF; CDR3nt: TGCGCCAGCAGCTTACCTTACAGGGGACCGAACACTGAAGCTTTCTTT; d_gene: TRBD1; v_gene: TRBV5-1; abundance: NA; j_gene: TRBJ1-1
CDR3aa: CASSSHPGTRAYEQYF; CDR3nt: TGTGCCAGCAGCTCCCATCCCGGGACTAGGGCCTACGAGCAGTACTTC; d_gene: TRBD2; v_gene: TRBV7-2; abundance: NA; j_gene: TRBJ2-7
CDR3aa: CASSEPYEQYF; CDR3nt: TGTGCCAGCAGCGAGCCCTACGAGCAGTACTTC; d_gene: NA; v_gene: TRBV2; abundance: NA; j_gene: TRBJ2-7
CDR3aa: CASSIKRNTEAFF; CDR3nt: TGTGCCAGTAGTATCAAAAGGAACACTGAAGCTTTCTTT; d_gene: NA; v_gene: TRBV19; abundance: few; j_gene: TRBJ1-1
CDR3aa: CASSNYITDGYGYTF; CDR3nt: TGTGCCAGCTCAAACTACATTACAGACGGCTATGGCTACACCTTC; d_gene: NA; v_gene: TRBV18; abundance: NA; j_gene: TRBJ1-2
CDR3aa: CASSSRIVRTEAFF; CDR3nt: TGTGCCAGCAGTTCGCGGATTGTGAGGACTGAAGCTTTCTTT; d_gene: NA; v_gene: TRBV6-5; abundance: NA; j_gene: TRBJ1-1
CDR3aa: CAWSARDRRDQPQHF; CDR3nt: TGTGCCTGGAGTGCCCGGGACAGGCGGGATCAGCCCCAGCATTTT; d_gene: TRBD1; v_gene: TRBV30; abundance: NA; j_gene: TRBJ1-5
CDR3aa: CASSEDRGSNQPQHF; CDR3nt: TGTGCCAGCAGTGAAGATAGGGGGAGCAATCAGCCCCAGCATTTT; d_gene: NA; v_gene: TRBV2; abundance: NA; j_gene: TRBJ1-5
CDR3aa: CASSPDGEKLFF; CDR3nt: TGTGCCAGTAGCCCGGACGGGGAAAAACTGTTTTTT; d_gene: NA; v_gene: TRBV19; abundance: NA; j_gene: TRBJ1-4
CDR3aa: CASSAGSGNNQPQHF; CDR3nt: TGCGCCAGCAGCGCCGGCTCGGGGAACAATCAGCCCCAGCATTTT; d_gene: NA; v_gene: TRBV5-1; abundance: NA; j_gene: TRBJ1-5
CDR3aa: CASSGDLYEAFF; CDR3nt: TGTGCCAGCAGTGGCGACTTATATGAAGCTTTCTTT; d_gene: NA; v_gene: TRBV6-1; abundance: NA; j_gene: TRBJ1-1
CDR3aa: CASSVPGTYEQYF; CDR3nt: TGTGCCAGCAGTGTCCCAGGAACCTACGAGCAGTACTTC; d_gene: NA; v_gene: TRBV25-1; abundance: NA; j_gene: TRBJ2-7
CDR3aa: CSATRGTTNTEAFF; CDR3nt: TGCAGCGCTACCAGGGGGACTACGAACACTGAAGCTTTCTTT; d_gene: TRBD1; v_gene: TRBV29-1; abundance: NA; j_gene: TRBJ1-1
CDR3aa: CASSQVIGTTSYNEQFF; CDR3nt: TGCGCCAGCAGCCAAGTTATCGGGACTACCTCCTACAATGAGCAGTTCTTC; d_gene: TRBD2; v_gene: TRBV4-1; abundance: NA; j_gene: TRBJ2-1
CDR3aa: CASSPNRQGRYGYTF; CDR3nt: TGTGCCAGCAGTCCGAACCGACAGGGGCGCTATGGCTACACCTTC; d_gene: TRBD1; v_gene: TRBV7-8; abundance: NA; j_gene: TRBJ1-2
CDR3aa: CASSDSYEQYF; CDR3nt: TGCGCCAGCAGTGACTCCTACGAGCAGTACTTC; d_gene: NA; v_gene: TRBV10-2; abundance: NA; j_gene: TRBJ2-7
CDR3aa: CAWREQGFSNQPQHF; CDR3nt: TGTGCCTGGAGGGAACAGGGTTTTAGCAATCAGCCCCAGCATTTT; d_gene: NA; v_gene: TRBV30; abundance: NA; j_gene: TRBJ1-5
CDR3aa: CASSSPGGFWGYTF; CDR3nt: TGTGCCAGCAGCTCCCCCGGGGGCTTCTGGGGCTACACCTTC; d_gene: NA; v_gene: TRBV7-2; abundance: NA; j_gene: TRBJ1-2